This T cell receptor beta chain was sequenced for a study of blood T cell repertoires in COVID-19. Background on the study: The study drew acute and convalescent COVID-19 samples from the United States, Italy and Spain. T cells, B-cell-depleted T cells, or PBMCs supplied cDNA or gDNA.

Original analysis: Cell counts per sample came from amplifying reference gene primers. Profiled with immunoSEQ multiplex PCR; TCRdb holds only in-frame clones, not every one. Clone size and V and J calls were adopted from that table, with D and trimming inferred from the DNA. The sample carries 200,000 to 250,000 clones, around 85% recorded once. V gave up 7 bases and J gave up 0 bases, with 13 bases separating them. The CDR3 loop spans 14 amino acids. Germline V gene data show CDR1 as MNHEY and CDR2 as SMNVEV (reference sequence). This chain links TRBV27 with TRBJ2-7, with a possible D match to TRBD1 (5 bases). The clonotype was recovered from a woman aged 25 to 39 who had recovered from COVID-19. Sequencing was performed on peripheral blood. This CDR3 is CASTLTGNSYEQYF. CDR3 DNA: TGTGCCAGCACCCTCACAGGAAACTCCTACGAGCAGTACTTC.